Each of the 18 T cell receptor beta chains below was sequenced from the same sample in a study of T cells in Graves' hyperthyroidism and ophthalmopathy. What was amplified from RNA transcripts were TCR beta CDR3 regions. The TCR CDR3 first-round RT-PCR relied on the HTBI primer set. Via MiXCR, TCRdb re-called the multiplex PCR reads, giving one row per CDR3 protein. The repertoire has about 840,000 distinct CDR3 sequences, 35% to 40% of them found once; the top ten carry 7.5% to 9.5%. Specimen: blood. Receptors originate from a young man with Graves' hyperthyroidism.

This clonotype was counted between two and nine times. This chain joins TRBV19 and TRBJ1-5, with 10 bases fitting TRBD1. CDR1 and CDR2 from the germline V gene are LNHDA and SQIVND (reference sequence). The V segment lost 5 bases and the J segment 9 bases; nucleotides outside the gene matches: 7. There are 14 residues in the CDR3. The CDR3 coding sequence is TGTGCCAGTAGTCGGACAGGGGGGGATCTGCCCCAGCATTTT. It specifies CASSRTGGDLPQHF.

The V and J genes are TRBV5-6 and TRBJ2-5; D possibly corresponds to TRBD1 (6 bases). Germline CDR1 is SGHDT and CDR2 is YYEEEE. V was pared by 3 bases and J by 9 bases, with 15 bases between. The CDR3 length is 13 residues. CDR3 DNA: TGTGCCAGCAGCTCCGGGACATTAAGATCCCAGTACTTC. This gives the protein CASSSGTLRSQYF.

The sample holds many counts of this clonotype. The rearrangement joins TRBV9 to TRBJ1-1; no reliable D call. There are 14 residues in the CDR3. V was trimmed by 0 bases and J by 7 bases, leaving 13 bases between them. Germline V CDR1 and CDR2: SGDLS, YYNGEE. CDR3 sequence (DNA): TGTGCCAGCAGCGTAGGCAGCCCTTCTGATGAAGCTTTCTTT. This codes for CASSVGSPSDEAFF.

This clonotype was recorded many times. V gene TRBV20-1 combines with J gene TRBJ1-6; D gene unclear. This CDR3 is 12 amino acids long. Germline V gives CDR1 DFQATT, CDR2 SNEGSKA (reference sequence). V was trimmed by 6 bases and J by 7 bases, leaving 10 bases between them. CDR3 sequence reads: CSAPDRNSPLHF. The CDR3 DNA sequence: TGCAGTGCACCGGACCGGAATTCACCCCTCCACTTT.

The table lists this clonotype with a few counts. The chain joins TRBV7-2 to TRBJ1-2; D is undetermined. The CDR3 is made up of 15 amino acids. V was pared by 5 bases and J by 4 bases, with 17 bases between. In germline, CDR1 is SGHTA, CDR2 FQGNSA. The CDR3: CASSPQPPGVYGYTF. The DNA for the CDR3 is TGTGCCAGCAGCCCCCAGCCCCCAGGAGTCTATGGCTACACCTTC.

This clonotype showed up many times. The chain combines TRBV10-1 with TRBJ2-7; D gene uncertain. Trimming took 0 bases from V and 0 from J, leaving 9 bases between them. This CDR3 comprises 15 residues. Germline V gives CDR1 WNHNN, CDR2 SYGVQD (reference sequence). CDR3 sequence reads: CASSESKDASYEQYF. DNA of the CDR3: TGCGCCAGCAGTGAGTCTAAGGACGCCTCCTACGAGCAGTACTTC.

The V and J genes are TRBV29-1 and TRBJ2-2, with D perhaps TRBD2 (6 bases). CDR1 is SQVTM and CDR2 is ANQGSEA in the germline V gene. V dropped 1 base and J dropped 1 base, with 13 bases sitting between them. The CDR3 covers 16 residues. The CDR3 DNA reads TGCAGCGTTGAAGGTCGATCGGGGGTGAACACCGGGGAGCTGTTTTTT. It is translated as CSVEGRSGVNTGELFF.

The CDR3 spells CASSFTGSKTQYF. The CDR3 DNA sequence: TGTGCCAGCAGCTTTACGGGGTCAAAGACCCAGTACTTC. The chain recombines TRBV7-3 with TRBJ2-5, with D possibly TRBD2 on 5 matching bases. V was pared by 3 bases and J by 6 bases, with 11 bases between. CDR3 length: 13 residues. CDR1 SGHTA and CDR2 FQGTGA come from the germline V gene.

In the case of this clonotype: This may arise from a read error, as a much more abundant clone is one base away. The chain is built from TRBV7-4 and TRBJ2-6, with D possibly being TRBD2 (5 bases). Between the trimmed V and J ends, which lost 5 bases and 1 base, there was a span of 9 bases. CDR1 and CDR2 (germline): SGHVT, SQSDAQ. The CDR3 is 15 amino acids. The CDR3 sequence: CASSHRESGANVLTF. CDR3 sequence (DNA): TGTGCCAGCAGCCACCGGGAATCTGGGGCCAACGTCCTGACTTTC.

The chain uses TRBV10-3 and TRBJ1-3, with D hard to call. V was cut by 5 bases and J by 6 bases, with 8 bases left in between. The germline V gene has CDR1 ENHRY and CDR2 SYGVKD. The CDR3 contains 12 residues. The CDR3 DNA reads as TGTGCCATCAGTTTAACCATAAACACCATATATTTT. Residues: CAISLTINTIYF.

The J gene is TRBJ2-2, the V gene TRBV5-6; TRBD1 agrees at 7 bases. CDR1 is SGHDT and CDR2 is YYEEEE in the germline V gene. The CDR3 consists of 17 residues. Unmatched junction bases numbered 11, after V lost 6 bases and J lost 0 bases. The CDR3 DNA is TGTGCCAGCACCTTCCCCGGACAGGTATCGAACACCGGGGAGCTGTTTTTT. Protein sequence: CASTFPGQVSNTGELFF.

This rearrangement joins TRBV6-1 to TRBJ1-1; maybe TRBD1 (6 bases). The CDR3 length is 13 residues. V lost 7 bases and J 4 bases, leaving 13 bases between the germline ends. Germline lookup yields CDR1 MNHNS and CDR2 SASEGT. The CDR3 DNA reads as TGTGCCAGCAAGCCCGGGGGCCTCACTGAAGCTTTCTTT. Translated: CASKPGGLTEAFF.

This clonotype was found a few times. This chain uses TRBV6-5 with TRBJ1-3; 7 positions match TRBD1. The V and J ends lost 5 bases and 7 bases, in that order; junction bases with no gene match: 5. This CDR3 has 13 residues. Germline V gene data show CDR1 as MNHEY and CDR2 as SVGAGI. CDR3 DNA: TGTGCCAGCAGTACGACAGGGAGGAACACCATATATTTT. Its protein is CASSTTGRNTIYF.

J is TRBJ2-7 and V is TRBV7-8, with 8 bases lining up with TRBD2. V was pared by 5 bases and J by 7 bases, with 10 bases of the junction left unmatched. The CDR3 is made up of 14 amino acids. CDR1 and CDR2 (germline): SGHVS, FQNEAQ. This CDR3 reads CASSLPGGLDEQYF. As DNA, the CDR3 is TGTGCCAGCAGCCTTCCGGGGGGGTTGGATGAGCAGTACTTC.

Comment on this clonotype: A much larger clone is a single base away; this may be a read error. The CDR3 DNA reads as TGCAGTGCTAGAGATGGCGACAGGGAAAAGACTGAAGCTTTCTTT. Protein: CSARDGDREKTEAFF. The V and J genes are TRBV20-1 and TRBJ1-1, with 7 bases fitting TRBD1. Trimming at V came to 0 bases and at J to 5 bases, leaving 9 bases not matched to a gene. Germline CDR1 DFQATT, CDR2 SNEGSKA (reference sequence). The CDR3 spans 15 residues.

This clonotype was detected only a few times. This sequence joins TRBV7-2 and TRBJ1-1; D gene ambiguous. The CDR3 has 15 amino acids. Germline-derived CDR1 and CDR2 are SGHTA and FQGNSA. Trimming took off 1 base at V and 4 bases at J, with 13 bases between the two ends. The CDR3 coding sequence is TGTGCCAGCAGCTTAGACTTGGTTTCGGGCACTGAAGCTTTCTTT. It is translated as CASSLDLVSGTEAFF.

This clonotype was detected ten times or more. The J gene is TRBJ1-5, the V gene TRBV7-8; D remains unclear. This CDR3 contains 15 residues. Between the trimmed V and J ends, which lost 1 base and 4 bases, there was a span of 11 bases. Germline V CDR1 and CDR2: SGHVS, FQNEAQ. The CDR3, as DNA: TGTGCCAGCAGCTTAGAAGGACGGGCTAATCAGCCCCAGCATTTT. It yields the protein CASSLEGRANQPQHF.

CDR3 bases: TGCAGTGCTAGGGAGCTGTTTTTT. Translated: CSARELFF. The rearrangement uses TRBV20-1 and TRBJ2-2, with D unresolved. Per germline, CDR1 DFQATT and CDR2 SNEGSKA (reference sequence). The CDR3 sequence is 8 residues long. V gave up 3 bases and J gave up 10 bases, with 0 bases separating them.